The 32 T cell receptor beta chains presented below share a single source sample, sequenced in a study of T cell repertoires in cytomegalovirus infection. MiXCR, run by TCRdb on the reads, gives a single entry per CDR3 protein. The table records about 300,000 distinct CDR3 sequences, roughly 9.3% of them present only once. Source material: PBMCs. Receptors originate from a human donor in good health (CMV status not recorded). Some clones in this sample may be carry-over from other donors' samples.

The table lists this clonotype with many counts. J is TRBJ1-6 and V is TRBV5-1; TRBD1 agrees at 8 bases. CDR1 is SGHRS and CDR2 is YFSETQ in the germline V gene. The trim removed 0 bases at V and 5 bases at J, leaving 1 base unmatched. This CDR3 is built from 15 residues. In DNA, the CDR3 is TGCGCCAGCAGCTTGGGGACAGGGAATAATTCACCCCTCCACTTT. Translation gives CASSLGTGNNSPLHF.

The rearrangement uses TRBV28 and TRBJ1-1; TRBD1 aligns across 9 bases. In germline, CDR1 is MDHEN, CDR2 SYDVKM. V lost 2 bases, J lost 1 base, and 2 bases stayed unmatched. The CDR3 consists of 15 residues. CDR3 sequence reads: CASSLTGGQNTEAFF. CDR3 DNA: TGTGCCAGCAGTTTAACAGGGGGCCAGAACACTGAAGCTTTCTTT.

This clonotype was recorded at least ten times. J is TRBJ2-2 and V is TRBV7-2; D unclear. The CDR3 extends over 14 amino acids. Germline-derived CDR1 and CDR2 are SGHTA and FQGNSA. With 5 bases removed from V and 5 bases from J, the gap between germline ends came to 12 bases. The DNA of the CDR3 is TGTGCCAGCAGCCCAGAGGCTATTACCGGGGAGCTGTTTTTT. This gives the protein CASSPEAITGELFF.

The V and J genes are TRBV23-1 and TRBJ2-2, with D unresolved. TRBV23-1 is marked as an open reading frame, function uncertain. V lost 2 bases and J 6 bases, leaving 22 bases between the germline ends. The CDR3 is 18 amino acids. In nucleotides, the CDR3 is TGCGCCAGCAGTCAAAAGGGCTCGTCGGTTAAGGTCCCCGGGGAGCTGTTTTTT. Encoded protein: CASSQKGSSVKVPGELFF.

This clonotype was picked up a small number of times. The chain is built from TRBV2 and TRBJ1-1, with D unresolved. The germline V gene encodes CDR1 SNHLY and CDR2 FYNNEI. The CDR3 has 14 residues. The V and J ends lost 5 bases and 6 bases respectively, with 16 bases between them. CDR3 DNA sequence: TGTGCCAGCAGTCGGGCCCAACTCTACCCTGAAGCTTTCTTT. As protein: CASSRAQLYPEAFF.

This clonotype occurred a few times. CDR3 sequence reads: CSVQGFSANSWGYTF. As DNA, the CDR3 is TGCAGCGTTCAGGGGTTTTCGGCGAACAGTTGGGGCTACACCTTC. The chain is built from TRBV29-1 and TRBJ1-2; possibly TRBD1 for D (6 bases). From germline, CDR1 is SQVTM and CDR2 ANQGSEA. This CDR3 has 15 residues. V shed 5 bases and J shed 8 bases, with 24 bases lying between them.

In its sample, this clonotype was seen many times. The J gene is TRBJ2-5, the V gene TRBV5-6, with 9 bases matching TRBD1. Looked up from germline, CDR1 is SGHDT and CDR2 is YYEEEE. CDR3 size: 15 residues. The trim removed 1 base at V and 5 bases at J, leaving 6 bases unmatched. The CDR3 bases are TGTGCCAGCAGCTTGCCACAGGGGGCTCGGGAGACCCAGTACTTC. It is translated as CASSLPQGARETQYF. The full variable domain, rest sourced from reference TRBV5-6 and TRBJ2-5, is DAGVTQSPTHLIKTRGQQVTLRCSPKSGHDTVSWYQQALGQGPQFIFQYYEEEERQRGNFPDRFSGHQFPNYSSELNVNALLLGDSALYLCASSLPQGARETQYFGPGTRLLVL.

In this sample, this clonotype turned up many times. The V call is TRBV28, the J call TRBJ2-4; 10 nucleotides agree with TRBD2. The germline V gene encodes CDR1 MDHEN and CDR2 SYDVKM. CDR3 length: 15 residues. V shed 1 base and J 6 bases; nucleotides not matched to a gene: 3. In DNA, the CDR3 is TGTGCCAGCAGTTTATTAGCGGGGGGCAGAAACATTCAGTACTTC. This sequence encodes CASSLLAGGRNIQYF.

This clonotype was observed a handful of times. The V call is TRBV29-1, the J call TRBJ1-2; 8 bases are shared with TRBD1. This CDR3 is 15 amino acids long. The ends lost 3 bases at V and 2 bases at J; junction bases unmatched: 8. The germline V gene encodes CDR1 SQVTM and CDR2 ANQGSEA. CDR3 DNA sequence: TGCAGCGTTGACCTACAGGGGGAAGGAAACTATGGCTACACCTTC. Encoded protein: CSVDLQGEGNYGYTF.

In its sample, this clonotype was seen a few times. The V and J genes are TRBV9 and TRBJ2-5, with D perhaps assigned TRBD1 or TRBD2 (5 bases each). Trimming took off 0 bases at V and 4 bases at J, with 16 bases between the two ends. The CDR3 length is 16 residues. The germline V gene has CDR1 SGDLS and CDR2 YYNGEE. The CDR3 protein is CASSVVGASSRETQYF. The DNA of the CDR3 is TGTGCCAGCAGCGTAGTCGGGGCATCCTCTCGAGAGACCCAGTACTTC.

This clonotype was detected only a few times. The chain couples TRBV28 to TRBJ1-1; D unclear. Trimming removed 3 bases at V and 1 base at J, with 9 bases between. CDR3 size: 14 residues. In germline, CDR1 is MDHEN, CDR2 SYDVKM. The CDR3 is CASSFPRANTEAFF. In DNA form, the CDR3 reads TGTGCCAGCAGTTTTCCCCGGGCGAACACTGAAGCTTTCTTT.

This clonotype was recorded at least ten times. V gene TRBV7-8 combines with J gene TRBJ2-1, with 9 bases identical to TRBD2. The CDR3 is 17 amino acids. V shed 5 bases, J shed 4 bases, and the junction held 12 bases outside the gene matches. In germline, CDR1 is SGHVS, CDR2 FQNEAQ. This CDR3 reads CASSPALSSGVYNEQFF. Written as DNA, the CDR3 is TGTGCCAGCAGCCCGGCCCTCTCTAGCGGGGTTTACAATGAGCAGTTCTTC. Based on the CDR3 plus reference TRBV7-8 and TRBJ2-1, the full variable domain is GAGVSQSPRYKVAKRGQDVALRCDPISGHVSLFWYQQALGQGPEFLTYFQNEAQLDKSGLPSDRFFAERPEGSVSTLKIQRTQQEDSAVYLCASSPALSSGVYNEQFFGPGTRLTVL.

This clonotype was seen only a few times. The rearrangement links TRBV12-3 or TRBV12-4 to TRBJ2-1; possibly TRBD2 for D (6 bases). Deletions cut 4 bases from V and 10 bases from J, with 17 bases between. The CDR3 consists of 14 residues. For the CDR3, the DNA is TGTGCCAGCAGTTATGGCGGGGCGGGGAGGGAGCAGTTCTTC. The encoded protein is CASSYGGAGREQFF.

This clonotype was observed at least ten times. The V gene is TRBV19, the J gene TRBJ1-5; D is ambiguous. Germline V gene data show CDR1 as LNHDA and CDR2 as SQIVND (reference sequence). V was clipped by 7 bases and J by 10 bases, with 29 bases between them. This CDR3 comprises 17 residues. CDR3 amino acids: CASTPEDLFKSSRPQHF. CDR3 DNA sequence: TGTGCCAGTACCCCCGAGGACCTTTTCAAGTCTTCTCGTCCCCAGCATTTT.

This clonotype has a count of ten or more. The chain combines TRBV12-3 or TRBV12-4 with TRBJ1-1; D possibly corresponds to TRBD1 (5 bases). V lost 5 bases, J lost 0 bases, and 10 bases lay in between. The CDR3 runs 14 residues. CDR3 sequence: CASSTGIMNTEAFF. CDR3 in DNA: TGTGCCAGCAGTACAGGAATCATGAACACTGAAGCTTTCTTT.

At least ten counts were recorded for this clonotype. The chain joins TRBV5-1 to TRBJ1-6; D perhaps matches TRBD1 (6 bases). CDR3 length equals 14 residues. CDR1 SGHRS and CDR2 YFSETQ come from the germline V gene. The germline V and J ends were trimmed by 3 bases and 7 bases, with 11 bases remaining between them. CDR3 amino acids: CASSSGTFNSPLHF. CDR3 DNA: TGCGCCAGCAGCTCCGGGACATTCAATTCACCCCTCCACTTT.

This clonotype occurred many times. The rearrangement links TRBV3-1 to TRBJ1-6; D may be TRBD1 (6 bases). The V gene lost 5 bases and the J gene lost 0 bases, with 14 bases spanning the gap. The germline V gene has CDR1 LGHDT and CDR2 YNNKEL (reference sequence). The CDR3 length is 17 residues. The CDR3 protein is CASSLGHLSSYNSPLHF. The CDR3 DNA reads TGTGCCAGCAGCTTGGGACACCTGAGCTCCTATAATTCACCCCTCCACTTT. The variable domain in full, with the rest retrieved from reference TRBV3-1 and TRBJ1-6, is DTAVSQTPKYLVTQMGNDKSIKCEQNLGHDTMYWYKQDSKKFLKIMFSYNNKELIINETVPNRFSPKSPDKAHLNLHINSLELGDSAVYFCASSLGHLSSYNSPLHFGNGTRLTVT.

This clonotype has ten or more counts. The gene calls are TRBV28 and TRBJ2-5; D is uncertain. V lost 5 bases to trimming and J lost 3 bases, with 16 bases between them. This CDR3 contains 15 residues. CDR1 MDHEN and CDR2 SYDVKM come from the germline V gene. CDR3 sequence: CASSRSTAWEETQYF. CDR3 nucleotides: TGTGCCAGCAGTCGGTCTACGGCTTGGGAAGAGACCCAGTACTTC.

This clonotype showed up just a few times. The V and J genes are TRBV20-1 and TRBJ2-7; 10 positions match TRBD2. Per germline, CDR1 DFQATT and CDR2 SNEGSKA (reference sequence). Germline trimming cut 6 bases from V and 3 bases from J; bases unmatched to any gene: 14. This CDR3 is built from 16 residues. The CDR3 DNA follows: TGCAGTGCAAGCCGACCCAGCGGGGGGGCGTACTACGAGCAGTACTTC. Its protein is CSASRPSGGAYYEQYF.

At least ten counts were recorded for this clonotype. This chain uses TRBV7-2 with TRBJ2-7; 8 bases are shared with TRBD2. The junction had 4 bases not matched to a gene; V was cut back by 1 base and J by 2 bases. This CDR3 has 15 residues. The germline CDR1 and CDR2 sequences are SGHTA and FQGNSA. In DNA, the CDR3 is TGTGCCAGCAGCTTAGTTCGGGGGGGCACCTACGAGCAGTACTTC. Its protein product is CASSLVRGGTYEQYF. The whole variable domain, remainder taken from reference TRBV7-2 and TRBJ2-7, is GAGVSQSPSNKVTEKGKDVELRCDPISGHTALYWYRQSLGQGLEFLIYFQGNSAPDKSGLPSDRFSAERTGGSVSTLTIQRTQQEDSAVYLCASSLVRGGTYEQYFGPGTRLTVT.

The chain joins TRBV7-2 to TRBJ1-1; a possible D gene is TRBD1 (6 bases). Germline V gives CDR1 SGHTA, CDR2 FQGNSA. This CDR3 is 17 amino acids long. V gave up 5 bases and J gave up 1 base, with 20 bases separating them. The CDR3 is CASSTTSGGKSNTEAFF. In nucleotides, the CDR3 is TGTGCCAGCAGCACCACTAGCGGGGGCAAATCGAACACTGAAGCTTTCTTT.

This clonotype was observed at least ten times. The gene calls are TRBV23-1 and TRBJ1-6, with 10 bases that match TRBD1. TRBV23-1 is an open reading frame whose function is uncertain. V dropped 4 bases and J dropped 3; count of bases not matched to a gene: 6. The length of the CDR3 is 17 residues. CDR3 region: CASSPRQGAIYNSPLHF. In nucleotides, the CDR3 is TGCGCCAGCAGTCCGCGACAGGGGGCAATCTATAATTCACCCCTCCACTTT.

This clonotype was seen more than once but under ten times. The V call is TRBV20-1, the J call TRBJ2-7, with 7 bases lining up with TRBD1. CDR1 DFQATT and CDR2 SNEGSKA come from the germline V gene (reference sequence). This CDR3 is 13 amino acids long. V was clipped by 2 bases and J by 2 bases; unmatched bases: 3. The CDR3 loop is CSARRTGAYEQYF. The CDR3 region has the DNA TGCAGTGCTAGAAGGACAGGAGCCTACGAGCAGTACTTC.

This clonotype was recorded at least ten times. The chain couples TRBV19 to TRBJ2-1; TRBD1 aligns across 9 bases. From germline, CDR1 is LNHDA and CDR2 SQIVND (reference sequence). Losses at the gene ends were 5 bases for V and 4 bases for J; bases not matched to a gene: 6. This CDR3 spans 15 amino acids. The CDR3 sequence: CASSPPGQGYNEQFF. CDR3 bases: TGTGCCAGTAGTCCGCCGGGACAGGGTTACAATGAGCAGTTCTTC.

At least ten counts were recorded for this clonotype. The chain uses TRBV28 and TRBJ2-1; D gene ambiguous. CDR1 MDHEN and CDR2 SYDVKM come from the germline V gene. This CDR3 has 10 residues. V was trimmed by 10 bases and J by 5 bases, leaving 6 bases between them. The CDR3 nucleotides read TGTGCCATGGGAAACAATGAGCAGTTCTTC. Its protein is CAMGNNEQFF.

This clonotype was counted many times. The CDR3 here is CASSPMSASGTDTQYF. DNA for the CDR3: TGTGCCAGCAGTCCGATGTCTGCTAGCGGTACAGATACGCAGTATTTT. The chain recombines TRBV12-3 or TRBV12-4 with TRBJ2-3, with 7 bases lining up with TRBD2. Unmatched junction bases numbered 11, after V lost 5 bases and J lost 3 bases. The CDR3 covers 16 residues.

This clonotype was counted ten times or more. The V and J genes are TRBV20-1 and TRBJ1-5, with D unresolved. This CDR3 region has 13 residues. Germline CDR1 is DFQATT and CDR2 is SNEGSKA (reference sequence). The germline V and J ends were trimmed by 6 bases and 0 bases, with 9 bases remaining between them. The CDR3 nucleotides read TGCAGTGCCGGCGGAGGTAGCAATCAGCCCCAGCATTTT. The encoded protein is CSAGGGSNQPQHF.

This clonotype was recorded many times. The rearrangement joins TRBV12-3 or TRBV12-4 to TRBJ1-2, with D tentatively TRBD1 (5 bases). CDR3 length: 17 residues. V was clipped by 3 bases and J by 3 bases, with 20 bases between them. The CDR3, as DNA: TGTGCCAGCAGTTTCGGGTCTACAGGATCGAAGGACTATGGCTACACCTTC. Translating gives CASSFGSTGSKDYGYTF.

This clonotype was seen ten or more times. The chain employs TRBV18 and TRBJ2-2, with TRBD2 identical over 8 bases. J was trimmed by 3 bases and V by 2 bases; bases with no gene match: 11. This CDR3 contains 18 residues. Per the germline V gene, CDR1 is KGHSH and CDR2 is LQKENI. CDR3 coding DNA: TGTGCCAGCTCACCAAGGCTAAAGCAGCGGGGGTACACCGGGGAGCTGTTTTTT. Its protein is CASSPRLKQRGYTGELFF.

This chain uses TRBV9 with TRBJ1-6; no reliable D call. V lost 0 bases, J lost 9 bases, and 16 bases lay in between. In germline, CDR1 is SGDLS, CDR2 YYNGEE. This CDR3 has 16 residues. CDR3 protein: CASSVEIAPEGSPLHF. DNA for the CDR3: TGTGCCAGCAGCGTAGAGATCGCCCCGGAGGGTTCACCCCTCCACTTT.

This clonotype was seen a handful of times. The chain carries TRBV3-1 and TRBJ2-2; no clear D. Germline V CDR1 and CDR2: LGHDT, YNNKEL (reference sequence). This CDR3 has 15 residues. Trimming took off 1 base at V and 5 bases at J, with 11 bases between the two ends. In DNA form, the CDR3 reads TGTGCCAGCAGCCAAGTGGTCAGCTCAACCGGGGAGCTGTTTTTT. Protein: CASSQVVSSTGELFF.

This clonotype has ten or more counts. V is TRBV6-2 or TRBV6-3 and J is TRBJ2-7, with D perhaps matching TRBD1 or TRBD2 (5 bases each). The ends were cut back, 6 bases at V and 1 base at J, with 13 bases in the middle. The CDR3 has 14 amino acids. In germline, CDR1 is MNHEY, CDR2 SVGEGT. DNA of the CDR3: TGTGCCAGCAGCTTTCGGGGCACTTCCTACGAGCAGTACGTC. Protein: CASSFRGTSYEQYV.